The next 21 T cell receptor beta chains were all read from a single sample in a study of cytomegalovirus exposure and HLA in healthy donors. Use of 60 Vbeta and 13 Jbeta primers characterized the PCR. Libraries were prepared by immunoSEQ multiplex PCR; TCRdb keeps only in-frame clonotypes and omits some of them. The sample holds about 72,000 clones, around 82% seen once. Sequencing used PBMCs. These receptors came from a man aged 40-55 years in good health and CMV-seronegative.

This clone was seen more than once but under ten times. The chain has TRBV7-9 and TRBJ2-3; 8 bases are a match to TRBD2. CDR1 is SEHNR, CDR2 FQNEAQ, per germline (reference sequence). The CDR3 totals 13 residues. Trimming cost V 3 bases and J 6 bases; bases outside gene matches: 2. CDR3 sequence: CASSFSGADTQYF. The CDR3 bases are TGTGCCAGCAGCTTTAGCGGGGCCGATACGCAGTATTTT.

This rearrangement joins TRBV5-4 to TRBJ1-6, with 8 bases that match TRBD1. Germline V lookup: CDR1 SGHNT, CDR2 YYREEE (reference sequence). The CDR3 runs to 14 residues. Trimming cost V 4 bases and J 9 bases; bases outside gene matches: 6. The DNA of the CDR3 is TGTGCCAGCAGCGTGAGACAGGGGACTTCACCCCTCCACTTT. Its translation is CASSVRQGTSPLHF. Together with reference TRBV5-4 and TRBJ1-6, the CDR3 gives the full variable domain: ETGVTQSPTHLIKTRGQQVTLRCSSQSGHNTVSWYQQALGQGPQFIFQYYREEENGRGNFPPRFSGLQFPNYSSELNVNALELDDSALYLCASSVRQGTSPLHFGNGTRLTVT.

The V and J genes are TRBV9 and TRBJ2-7, with TRBD2 matching 8 bases. The V and J ends lost 4 bases and 4 bases, in that order; junction bases with no gene match: 10. CDR1 is SGDLS, CDR2 YYNGEE, per germline. The CDR3 is 15 residues long. CDR3 nucleotide sequence: TGTGCCAGCAGCCCCCACGAGCGGGGGTTATACGAGCAGTACTTC. Translated: CASSPHERGLYEQYF.

This clone was observed a single time. The rearrangement joins TRBV5-1 to TRBJ2-1, with 16 bases that match TRBD2. The CDR3 is 15 residues long. V shed 2 bases and J 8 bases; nucleotides not matched to a gene: 1. The V gene's germline CDR1 is SGHRS and CDR2 YFSETQ. As DNA, the CDR3 is TGCGCCAGCAGCTTTGGGACTAGCGGGGGGGATGAGCAGTTCTTC. Translation: CASSFGTSGGDEQFF.

The CDR3 nucleotides are TGCAGCGTTGAAATACAGGGTCGCTATGGCTACACCTTC. Amino acid sequence: CSVEIQGRYGYTF. The rearrangement joins TRBV29-1 to TRBJ1-2, with D possibly matching TRBD1 (6 bases). V was pared by 2 bases and J by 4 bases, with 11 bases between. The CDR3 loop spans 13 amino acids. Germline values: CDR1 SQVTM, CDR2 ANQGSEA.

This chain connects TRBV28 to TRBJ1-4; TRBD1 matches 9 bases. The junction had 3 bases not matched to a gene; V was cut back by 6 bases and J by 4 bases. This CDR3 region has 14 residues. In germline, CDR1 is MDHEN, CDR2 SYDVKM. CDR3 coding DNA: TGTGCCAGCAGACGGGGACAGGGTAATGAAAAACTGTTTTTT. Residues: CASRRGQGNEKLFF. The complete variable domain, with remaining parts taken from reference TRBV28 and TRBJ1-4, reads DVKVTQSSRYLVKRTGEKVFLECVQDMDHENMFWYRQDPGLGLRLIYFSYDVKMKEKGDIPEGYSVSREKKERFSLILESASTNQTSMYLCASRRGQGNEKLFFGSGTQLSVL.

The J gene is TRBJ2-2, the V gene TRBV9; D is unclear. Germline loops: CDR1 SGDLS, CDR2 YYNGEE. The CDR3 consists of 15 residues. The V gene lost 0 bases and the J gene lost 4 bases, with 10 bases spanning the gap. The CDR3 nucleotides are TGTGCCAGCAGCGTAGGAACTCTCTTCACCGGGGAGCTGTTTTTT. Its protein is CASSVGTLFTGELFF.

V and J are TRBV13 and TRBJ2-5, with TRBD2 as a possible D gene (5 bases). V was clipped by 5 bases and J by 1 base, with 11 bases between them. The CDR3 runs to 14 residues. Germline lookup yields CDR1 PRHDT and CDR2 FYEKMQ (reference sequence). CDR3 loop: CASSAYRGQETQYF. CDR3 in DNA: TGTGCCAGCAGCGCATACCGGGGCCAAGAGACCCAGTACTTC.

This clone was observed a handful of times. The CDR3: CASSRDRGSGTNEKLFF. The CDR3 bases are TGTGCCAGCAGCCGAGACAGGGGAAGCGGAACTAATGAAAAACTGTTTTTT. This chain links TRBV7-6 with TRBJ1-4; TRBD1 matches at 8 bases. The trim removed 5 bases at V and 1 base at J, leaving 9 bases unmatched. CDR1 and CDR2 from the germline V gene are SGHVS and FNYEAQ. This CDR3 contains 17 residues. The full variable domain, with the rest looked up from reference TRBV7-6 and TRBJ1-4, is GAGVSQSPRYKVTKRGQDVALRCDPISGHVSLYWYRQALGQGPEFLTYFNYEAQQDKSGLPNDRFSAERPEGSISTLTIQRTEQRDSAMYRCASSRDRGSGTNEKLFFGSGTQLSVL.

The sample holds a few counts of this clone. The chain combines TRBV19 with TRBJ2-4; 7 positions match TRBD1. In germline, CDR1 is LNHDA, CDR2 SQIVND (reference sequence). V lost 3 bases, J lost 0 bases, and 8 bases stayed unmatched. The CDR3 extends over 17 amino acids. CDR3 residues: CASSIPTGNLAKNIQYF. The CDR3 region has the DNA TGTGCCAGTAGTATCCCGACAGGGAACCTAGCCAAAAACATTCAGTACTTC.

Remarks on this clone: This may be a read error, as it is one base from a much larger clone. This sample includes further DNA sequences coding for the same CDR3. The genes are TRBV6-5 and TRBJ1-6; the D is unclear. The length of the CDR3 is 14 residues. Germline CDR1 is MNHEY and CDR2 is SVGAGI. CDR3 residues: CASSVHGINSPLHF. The CDR3 DNA sequence: TGCGCCAGCAGTGTTCACGGGATCAATTCACCCCTCCACTTT.

This chain joins TRBV9 and TRBJ1-1; no firm D call. CDR3 length: 15 amino acids. V lost 0 bases and J 5 bases, leaving 14 bases between the germline ends. Germline V CDR1 and CDR2: SGDLS, YYNGEE. For the CDR3, the DNA is TGTGCCAGCAGCGTAGAATCGGGGATGTCGACTGAAGCTTTCTTT. This translates into CASSVESGMSTEAFF.

The rearrangement joins TRBV11-2 to TRBJ1-1; 7 bases line up with TRBD1. The V gene end was trimmed by 5 bases and the J gene end by 1 base; junction bases not matched to a gene: 4. Germline CDR1 SGHAT, CDR2 FQNNGV. The CDR3 consists of 14 residues. Here the CDR3 reads CASSRDRRNTEAFF. CDR3 DNA sequence: TGTGCCAGCAGCAGGGACAGACGGAACACTGAAGCTTTCTTT.

This clone was seen once. The chain uses TRBV5-6 and TRBJ2-7, with 11 bases lining up with TRBD1. CDR1 and CDR2 (germline): SGHDT, YYEEEE. With V trimmed by 6 bases and J by 4 bases, 3 bases remained unmatched. CDR3 length equals 13 residues. CDR3 nucleotides: TGTGCCAGCATCGGACAGGGGGCATACGAGCAGTACTTC. It codes for CASIGQGAYEQYF. The full variable domain, in which reference TRBV5-6 and TRBJ2-7 provide the parts outside the CDR3, is DAGVTQSPTHLIKTRGQQVTLRCSPKSGHDTVSWYQQALGQGPQFIFQYYEEEERQRGNFPDRFSGHQFPNYSSELNVNALLLGDSALYLCASIGQGAYEQYFGPGTRLTVT.

This chain links TRBV29-1 with TRBJ2-5; 8 nucleotides align to TRBD1. This CDR3 comprises 16 residues. From germline, CDR1 is SQVTM and CDR2 ANQGSEA. The ends lost 4 bases at V and 5 bases at J; junction bases unmatched: 15. CDR3 sequence (DNA): TGCAGCGTTGGGCTGACAGGGGCACGACCGGGGGAGACCCAGTACTTC. The encoded protein is CSVGLTGARPGETQYF.

The rearrangement joins TRBV30 to TRBJ1-1; D not resolved. V was trimmed by 7 bases and J by 1 base, leaving 13 bases between them. This CDR3 is built from 13 residues. From germline, CDR1 is GTSNPN and CDR2 SVGIG (reference sequence). CDR3 DNA: TGTGCCTACTTAAGGACTTCGAACACTGAAGCTTTCTTT. Amino acid sequence: CAYLRTSNTEAFF.

This chain joins TRBV5-6 and TRBJ1-5; no reliable D call. Germline assignment: CDR1 SGHDT and CDR2 YYEEEE. V lost 0 bases, J lost 7 bases, and 8 bases lay in between. The length of the CDR3 is 13 residues. The CDR3, as DNA: TGTGCCAGCAGCTTGGGGGCTGGGCAGCCCCAGCATTTT. It yields the protein CASSLGAGQPQHF. The whole variable domain, remainder taken from reference TRBV5-6 and TRBJ1-5, is DAGVTQSPTHLIKTRGQQVTLRCSPKSGHDTVSWYQQALGQGPQFIFQYYEEEERQRGNFPDRFSGHQFPNYSSELNVNALLLGDSALYLCASSLGAGQPQHFGDGTRLSIL.

In this sample, this clone turned up a few times. The chain employs TRBV4-1 and TRBJ1-3, with a possible D match to TRBD1 (6 bases). The CDR3 has 18 amino acids. Germline V lookup: CDR1 MGHRA, CDR2 YSYEKL. V lost 4 bases and J lost 0, with 19 bases in between. CDR3 sequence (DNA): TGCGCCAGCAGCCTCCAACCGGGACACCCGAGCTCTGGAAACACCATATATTTT. Amino acids: CASSLQPGHPSSGNTIYF.

V gene TRBV19 combines with J gene TRBJ1-2, with 12 bases matching TRBD1. Losses at the gene ends were 1 base for V and 7 bases for J; bases not matched to a gene: 4. This CDR3 has 15 amino acids. CDR1 is LNHDA and CDR2 is SQIVND in the germline V gene (reference sequence). DNA for the CDR3: TGTGCCAGTAGTATAGCCGGGACAGGGGGCTTTGGCTACACCTTC. As protein: CASSIAGTGGFGYTF.

The rearrangement links TRBV19 to TRBJ1-4; unclear D gene. The CDR3 is made up of 14 amino acids. V shed 1 base and J shed 5 bases, with 8 bases lying between them. Germline-derived CDR1 and CDR2 are LNHDA and SQIVND (reference sequence). The CDR3 DNA reads TGTGCCAGTAGTATAGCCAACACGAATGAAAAACTGTTTTTT. It yields the protein CASSIANTNEKLFF.

The V and J genes are TRBV5-1 and TRBJ2-5; tentatively, D is TRBD2 (7 bases). Germline CDR1 and CDR2: SGHRS and YFSETQ. Trimming took 4 bases from V and 5 from J, leaving 18 bases between them. The CDR3 length is 15 residues. In nucleotides, the CDR3 is TGCGCCAGCAGCGATGAGCGGGGACACGGGGAGACCCAGTACTTC. Encoded protein: CASSDERGHGETQYF.